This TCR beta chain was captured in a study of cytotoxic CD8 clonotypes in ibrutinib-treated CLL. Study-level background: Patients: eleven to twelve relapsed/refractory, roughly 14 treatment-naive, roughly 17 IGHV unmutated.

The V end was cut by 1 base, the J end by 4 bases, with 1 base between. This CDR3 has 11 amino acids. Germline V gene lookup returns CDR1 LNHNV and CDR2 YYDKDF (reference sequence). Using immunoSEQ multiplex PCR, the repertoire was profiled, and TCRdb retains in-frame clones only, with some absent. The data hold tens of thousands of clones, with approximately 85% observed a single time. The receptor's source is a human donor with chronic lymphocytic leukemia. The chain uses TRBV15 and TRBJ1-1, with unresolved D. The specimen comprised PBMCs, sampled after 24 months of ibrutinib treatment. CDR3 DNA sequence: TGTGCCACCAGCAGAGCCACTGAAGCTTTCTTT. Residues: CATSRATEAFF.